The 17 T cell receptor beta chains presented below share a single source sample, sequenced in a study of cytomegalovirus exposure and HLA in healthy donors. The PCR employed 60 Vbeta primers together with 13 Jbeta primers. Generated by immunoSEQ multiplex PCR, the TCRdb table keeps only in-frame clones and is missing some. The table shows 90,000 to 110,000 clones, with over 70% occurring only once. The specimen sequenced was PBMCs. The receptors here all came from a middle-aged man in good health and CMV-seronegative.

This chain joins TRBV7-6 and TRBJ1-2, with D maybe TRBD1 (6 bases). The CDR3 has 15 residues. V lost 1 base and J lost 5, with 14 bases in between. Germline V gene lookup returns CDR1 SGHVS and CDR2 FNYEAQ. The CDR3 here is CASSLEVGQGYGYTF. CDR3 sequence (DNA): TGTGCCAGCAGCTTAGAGGTCGGGCAGGGGTATGGCTACACCTTC.

The CDR3 DNA reads TGTGCCAGCAGCCAAGGGATCGGTGCTAGCGGGGGGGCGATGACCCAGTACTTC. Protein sequence: CASSQGIGASGGAMTQYF. The chain is built from TRBV4-2 and TRBJ2-5; 12 nucleotides line up with TRBD2. Trimming cost V 1 base and J 7 bases; bases outside gene matches: 13. Germline CDR1 reads LGHNA; CDR2 reads YNFKEQ. This CDR3 comprises 18 residues.

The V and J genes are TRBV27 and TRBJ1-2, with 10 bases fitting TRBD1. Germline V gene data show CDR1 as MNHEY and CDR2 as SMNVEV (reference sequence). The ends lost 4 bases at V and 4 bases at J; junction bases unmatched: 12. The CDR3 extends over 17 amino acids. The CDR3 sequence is CASSSSGTGAPRYGYTF. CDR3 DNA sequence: TGTGCCAGCAGTTCCTCCGGGACAGGGGCACCCCGCTATGGCTACACCTTC.

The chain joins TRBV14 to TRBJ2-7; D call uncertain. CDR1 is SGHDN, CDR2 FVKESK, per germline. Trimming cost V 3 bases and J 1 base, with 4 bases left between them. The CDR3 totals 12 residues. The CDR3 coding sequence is TGTGCCAGCAGCCACCAGTCCTACGAGCAGTACTTC. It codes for CASSHQSYEQYF.

CDR3 sequence (DNA): TGTGCCTGGAGTGGTGGCGGGCCAACCCACTTCAGCTCCTACGAGCAGTACTTC. Translated, it gives CAWSGGGPTHFSSYEQYF. The chain carries TRBV30 and TRBJ2-7; possibly TRBD2 for D (5 bases). V gave up 1 base and J gave up 0 bases, with 22 bases separating them. This CDR3 spans 18 amino acids. CDR1 GTSNPN and CDR2 SVGIG come from the germline V gene (reference sequence). Looking up the rest from reference TRBV30 and TRBJ2-7 gives the full variable domain: SQTIHQWPATLVQPVGSPLSLECTVEGTSNPNLYWYRQAAGRGLQLLFYSVGIGQISSEVPQNLSASRPQDRQFILSSKKLLLSDSGFYLCAWSGGGPTHFSSYEQYFGPGTRLTVT.

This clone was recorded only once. The chain's CDR3 is CASSGGTYEQYF. CDR3 nucleotide sequence: TGTGCCAGCAGCGGGGGGACTTACGAGCAGTACTTC. This sequence joins TRBV5-6 and TRBJ2-7; a possible D gene is TRBD2 (6 bases). Trimming left V 4 bases short and J 4 bases short, with 9 bases between. The CDR3 runs 12 residues. Germline lookup yields CDR1 SGHDT and CDR2 YYEEEE.

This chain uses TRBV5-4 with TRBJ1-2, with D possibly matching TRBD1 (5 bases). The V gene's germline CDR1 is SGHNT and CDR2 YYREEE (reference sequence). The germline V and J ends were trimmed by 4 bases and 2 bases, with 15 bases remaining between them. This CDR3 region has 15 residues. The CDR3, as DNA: TGTGCCAGCAGCCACGACAGAGATACCAACTATGGCTACACCTTC. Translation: CASSHDRDTNYGYTF. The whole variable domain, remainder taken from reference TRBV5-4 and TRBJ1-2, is ETGVTQSPTHLIKTRGQQVTLRCSSQSGHNTVSWYQQALGQGPQFIFQYYREEENGRGNFPPRFSGLQFPNYSSELNVNALELDDSALYLCASSHDRDTNYGYTFGSGTRLTVV.

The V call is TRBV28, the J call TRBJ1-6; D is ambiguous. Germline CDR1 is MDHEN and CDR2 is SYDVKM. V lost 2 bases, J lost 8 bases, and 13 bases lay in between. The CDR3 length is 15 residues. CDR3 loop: CASSLGPSLDSPLHF. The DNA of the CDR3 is TGTGCCAGCAGTTTAGGGCCCTCCTTAGATTCACCCCTCCACTTT.

In nucleotides, the CDR3 is TGTGCCAGCAGTTTATCGGGGGGTGGCACCGGGGAGCTGTTTTTT. Its protein product is CASSLSGGGTGELFF. The rearrangement uses TRBV27 and TRBJ2-2; D is possibly TRBD2 (6 bases). The V gene lost 0 bases and the J gene lost 4 bases, with 9 bases spanning the gap. Germline loops: CDR1 MNHEY, CDR2 SMNVEV (reference sequence). This CDR3 contains 15 residues.

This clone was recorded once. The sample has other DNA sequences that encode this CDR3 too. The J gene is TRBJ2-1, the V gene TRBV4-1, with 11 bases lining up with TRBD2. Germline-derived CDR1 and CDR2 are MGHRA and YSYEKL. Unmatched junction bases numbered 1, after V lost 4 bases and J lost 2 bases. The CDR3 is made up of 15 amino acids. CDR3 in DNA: TGCGCCAGCAGCCCGACTAGCGGGGCCTACAATGAGCAGTTCTTC. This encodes CASSPTSGAYNEQFF.

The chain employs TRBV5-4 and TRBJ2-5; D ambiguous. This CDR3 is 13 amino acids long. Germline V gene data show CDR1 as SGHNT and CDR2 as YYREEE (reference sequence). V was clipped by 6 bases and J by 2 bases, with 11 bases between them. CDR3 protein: CASTPGGQETQYF. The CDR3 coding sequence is TGTGCCAGCACCCCGGGTGGACAAGAGACCCAGTACTTC.

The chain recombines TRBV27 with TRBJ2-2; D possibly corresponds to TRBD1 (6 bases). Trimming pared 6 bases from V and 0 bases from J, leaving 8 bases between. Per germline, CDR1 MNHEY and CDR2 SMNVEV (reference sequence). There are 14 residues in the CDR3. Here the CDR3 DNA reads TGTGCCAGCAGGTGGACAGCGAACACCGGGGAGCTGTTTTTT. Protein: CASRWTANTGELFF.

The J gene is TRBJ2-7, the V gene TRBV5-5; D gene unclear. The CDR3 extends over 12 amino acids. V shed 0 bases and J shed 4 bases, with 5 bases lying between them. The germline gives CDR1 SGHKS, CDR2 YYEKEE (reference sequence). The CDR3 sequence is CASSLAHYEQYF. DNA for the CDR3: TGTGCCAGCAGCTTGGCACATTACGAGCAGTACTTC.

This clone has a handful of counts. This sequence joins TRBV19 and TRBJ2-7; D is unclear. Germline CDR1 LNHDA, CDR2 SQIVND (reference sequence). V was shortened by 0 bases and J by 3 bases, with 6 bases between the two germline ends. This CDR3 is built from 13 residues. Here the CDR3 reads CASSIETGYEQYF. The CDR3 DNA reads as TGTGCCAGTAGTATAGAAACGGGCTACGAGCAGTACTTC.

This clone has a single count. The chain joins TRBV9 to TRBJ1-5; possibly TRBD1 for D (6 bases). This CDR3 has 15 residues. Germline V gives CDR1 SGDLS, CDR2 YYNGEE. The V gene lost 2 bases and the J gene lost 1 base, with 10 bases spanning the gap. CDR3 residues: CASSVGDTSNQPQHF. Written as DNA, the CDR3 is TGTGCCAGCAGCGTCGGGGACACGAGCAATCAGCCCCAGCATTTT.

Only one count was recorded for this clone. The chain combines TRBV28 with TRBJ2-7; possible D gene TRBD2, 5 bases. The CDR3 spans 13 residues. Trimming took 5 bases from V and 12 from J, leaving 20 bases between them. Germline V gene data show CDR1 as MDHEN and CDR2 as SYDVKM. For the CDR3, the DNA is TGTGCCAGCAGTCCAGGTAGCGAAAAGTGGTGGTACTTC. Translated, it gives CASSPGSEKWWYF.

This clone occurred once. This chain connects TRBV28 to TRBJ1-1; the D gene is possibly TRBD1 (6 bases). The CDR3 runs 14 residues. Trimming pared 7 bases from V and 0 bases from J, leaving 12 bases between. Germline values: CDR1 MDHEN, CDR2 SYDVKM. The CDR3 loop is CASTPGGLNTEAFF. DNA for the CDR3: TGTGCCAGCACCCCCGGGGGGCTGAACACTGAAGCTTTCTTT.